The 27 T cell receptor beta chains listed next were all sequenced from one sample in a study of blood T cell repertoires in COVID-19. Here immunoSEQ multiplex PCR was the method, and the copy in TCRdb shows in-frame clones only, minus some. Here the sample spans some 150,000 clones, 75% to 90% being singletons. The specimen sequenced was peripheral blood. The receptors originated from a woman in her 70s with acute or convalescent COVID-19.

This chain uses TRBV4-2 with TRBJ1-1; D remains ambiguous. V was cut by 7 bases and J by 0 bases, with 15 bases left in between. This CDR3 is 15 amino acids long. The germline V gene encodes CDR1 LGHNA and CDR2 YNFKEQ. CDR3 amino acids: CASTTAASMNTEAFF. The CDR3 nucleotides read TGTGCCAGCACCACAGCGGCTTCGATGAACACTGAAGCTTTCTTT.

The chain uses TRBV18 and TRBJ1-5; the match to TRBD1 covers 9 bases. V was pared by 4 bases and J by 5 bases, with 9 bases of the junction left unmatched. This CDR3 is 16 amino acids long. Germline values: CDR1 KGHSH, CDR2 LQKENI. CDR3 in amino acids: CASSLVAGQGHQPQHF. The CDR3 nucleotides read TGTGCCAGCTCACTAGTGGCGGGACAGGGACATCAGCCCCAGCATTTT.

The CDR3 nucleotides read TGTGCCAGTAGCCAGCAGCGGGGCTACACCTTC. Protein: CASSQQRGYTF. The rearrangement joins TRBV19 to TRBJ1-2, with D unclear. The V and J ends lost 6 bases and 8 bases respectively, with 10 bases between them. The CDR3 is 11 amino acids. The germline CDR1 and CDR2 sequences are LNHDA and SQIVND (reference sequence).

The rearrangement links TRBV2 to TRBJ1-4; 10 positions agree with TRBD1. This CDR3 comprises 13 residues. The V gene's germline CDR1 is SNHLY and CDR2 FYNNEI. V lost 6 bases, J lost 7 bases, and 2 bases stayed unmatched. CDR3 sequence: CASRGDRGEKLFF. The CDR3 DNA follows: TGTGCCAGCAGAGGGGACAGGGGTGAAAAACTGTTTTTT. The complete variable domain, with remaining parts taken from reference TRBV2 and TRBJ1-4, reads EPEVTQTPSHQVTQMGQEVILRCVPISNHLYFYWYRQILGQKVEFLVSFYNNEISEKSEIFDDQFSVERPDGSNFTLKIRSTKLEDSAMYFCASRGDRGEKLFFGSGTQLSVL.

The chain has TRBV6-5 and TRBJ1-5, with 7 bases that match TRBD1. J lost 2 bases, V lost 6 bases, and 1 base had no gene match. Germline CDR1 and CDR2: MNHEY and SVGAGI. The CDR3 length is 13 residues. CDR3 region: CASRGQGNQPQHF. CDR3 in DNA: TGTGCCAGCAGAGGACAGGGCAATCAGCCCCAGCATTTT.

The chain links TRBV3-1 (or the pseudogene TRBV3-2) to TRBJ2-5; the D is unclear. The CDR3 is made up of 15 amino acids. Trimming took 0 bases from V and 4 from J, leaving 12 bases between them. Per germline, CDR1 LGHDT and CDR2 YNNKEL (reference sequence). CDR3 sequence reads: CASSQEPRTGETQYF. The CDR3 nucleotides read TGTGCCAGCAGCCAAGAACCCAGAACGGGAGAGACCCAGTACTTC.

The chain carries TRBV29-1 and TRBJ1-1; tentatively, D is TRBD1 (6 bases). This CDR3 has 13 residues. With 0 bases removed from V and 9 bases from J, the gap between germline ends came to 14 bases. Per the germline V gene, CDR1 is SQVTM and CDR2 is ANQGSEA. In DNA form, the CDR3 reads TGCAGCGTTGAAGATTCTCTCGGGACAAAAGCTTTCTTT. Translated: CSVEDSLGTKAFF.

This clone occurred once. The CDR3 DNA sequence: TGTGCCAGCAGTGCGCCTCGGGTTAGCAATCAGCCCCAGCATTTT. Amino acids: CASSAPRVSNQPQHF. The J gene is TRBJ1-5, the V gene TRBV6-4; D gene unclear. The CDR3 totals 15 residues. Germline values: CDR1 MRHNA, CDR2 SNTAGT. With 4 bases removed from V and 0 bases from J, the gap between germline ends came to 10 bases.

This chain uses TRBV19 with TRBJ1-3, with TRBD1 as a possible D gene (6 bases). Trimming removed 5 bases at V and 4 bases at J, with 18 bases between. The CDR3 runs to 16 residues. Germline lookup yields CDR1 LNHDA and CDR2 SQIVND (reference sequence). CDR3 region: CASSSTGLGIGNTIYF. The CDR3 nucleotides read TGTGCCAGTAGTTCGACAGGTCTCGGGATAGGAAACACCATATATTTT.

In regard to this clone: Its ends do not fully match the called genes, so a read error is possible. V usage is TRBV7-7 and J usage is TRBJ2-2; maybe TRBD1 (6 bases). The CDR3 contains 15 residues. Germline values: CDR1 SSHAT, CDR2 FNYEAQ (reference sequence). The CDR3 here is CASSPQGQNTGELFF. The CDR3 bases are TGTGCTAGCAGCCCCCAGGGACAGAACACCGGGGAGCTGTTTTTT.

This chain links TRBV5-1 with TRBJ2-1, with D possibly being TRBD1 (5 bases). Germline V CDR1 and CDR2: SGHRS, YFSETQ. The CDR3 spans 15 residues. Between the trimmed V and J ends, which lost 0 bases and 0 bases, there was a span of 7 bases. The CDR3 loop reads CASSLADSSYNEQFF. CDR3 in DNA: TGCGCCAGCAGCTTGGCCGACAGCTCCTACAATGAGCAGTTCTTC.

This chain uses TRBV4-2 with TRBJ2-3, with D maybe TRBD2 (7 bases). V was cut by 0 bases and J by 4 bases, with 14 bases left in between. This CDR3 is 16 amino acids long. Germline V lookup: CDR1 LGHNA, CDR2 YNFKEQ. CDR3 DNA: TGTGCCAGCAGCCAAGATCGGGGGGCCCAGGCAGATACGCAGTATTTT. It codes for CASSQDRGAQADTQYF.

For the CDR3, the DNA is TGTGCCAGCATGGACAGTTCGATAGATACGCAGTATTTT. It translates to CASMDSSIDTQYF. The chain combines TRBV12-3 or TRBV12-4 with TRBJ2-3; D perhaps matches TRBD1 (6 bases). This CDR3 spans 13 amino acids. The V and J ends lost 7 bases and 5 bases respectively, with 13 bases between them.

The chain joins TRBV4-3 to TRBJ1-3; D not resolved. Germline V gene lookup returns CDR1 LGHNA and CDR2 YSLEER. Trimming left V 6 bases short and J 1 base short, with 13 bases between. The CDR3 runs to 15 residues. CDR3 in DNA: TGCGCCAGCAGACCCACCTGGGAGTCTGGAAACACCATATATTTT. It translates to CASRPTWESGNTIYF.

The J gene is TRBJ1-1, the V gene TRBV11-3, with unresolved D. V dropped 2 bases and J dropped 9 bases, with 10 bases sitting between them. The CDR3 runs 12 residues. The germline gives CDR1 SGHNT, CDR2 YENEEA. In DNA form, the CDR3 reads TGTGCCAGCAGCTTAATCCCGGGAAAAGCTTTCTTT. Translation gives CASSLIPGKAFF. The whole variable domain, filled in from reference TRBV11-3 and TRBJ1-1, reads EAGVVQSPRYKIIEKKQPVAFWCNPISGHNTLYWYLQNLGQGPELLIRYENEEAVDDSQLPKDRFSAERLKGVDSTLKIQPAELGDSAVYLCASSLIPGKAFFGQGTRLTVV.

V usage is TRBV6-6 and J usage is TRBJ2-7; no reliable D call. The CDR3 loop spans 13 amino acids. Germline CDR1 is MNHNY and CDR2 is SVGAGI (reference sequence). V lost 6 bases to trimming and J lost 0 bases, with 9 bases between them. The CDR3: CASRKQSSYEQYV. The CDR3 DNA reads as TGTGCCAGCAGAAAACAGAGCTCCTACGAGCAGTACGTC.

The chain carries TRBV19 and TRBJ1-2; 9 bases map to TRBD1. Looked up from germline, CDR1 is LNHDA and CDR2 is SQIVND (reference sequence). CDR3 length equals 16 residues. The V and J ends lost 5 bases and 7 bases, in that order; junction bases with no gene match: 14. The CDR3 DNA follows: TGTGCCAGTAGTGCGTTGGGGACAGGGTTACTCCTTGGCTACACCTTC. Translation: CASSALGTGLLLGYTF.

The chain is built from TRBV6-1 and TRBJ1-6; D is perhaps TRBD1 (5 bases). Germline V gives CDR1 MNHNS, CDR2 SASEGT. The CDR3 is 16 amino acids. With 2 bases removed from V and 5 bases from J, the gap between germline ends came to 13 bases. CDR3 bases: TGTGCCAGCAGTGAACGGGGGGATCTCCATAATTCACCCCTCCACTTT. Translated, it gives CASSERGDLHNSPLHF.

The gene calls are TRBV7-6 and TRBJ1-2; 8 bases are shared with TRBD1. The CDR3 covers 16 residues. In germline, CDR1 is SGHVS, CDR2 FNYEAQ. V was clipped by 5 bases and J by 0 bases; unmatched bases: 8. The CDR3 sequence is CASSPHPTGANYGYTF. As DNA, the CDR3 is TGTGCCAGCAGCCCCCATCCGACAGGGGCTAACTATGGCTACACCTTC. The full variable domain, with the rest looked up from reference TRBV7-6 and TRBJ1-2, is GAGVSQSPRYKVTKRGQDVALRCDPISGHVSLYWYRQALGQGPEFLTYFNYEAQQDKSGLPNDRFSAERPEGSISTLTIQRTEQRDSAMYRCASSPHPTGANYGYTFGSGTRLTVV.

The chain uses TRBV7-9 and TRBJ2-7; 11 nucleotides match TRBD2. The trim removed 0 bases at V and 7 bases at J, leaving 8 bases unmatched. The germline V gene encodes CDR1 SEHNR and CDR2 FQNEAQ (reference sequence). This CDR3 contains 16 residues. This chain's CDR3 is CASSLALTSGGIEQYF. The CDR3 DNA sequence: TGTGCCAGCAGCTTAGCGCTAACTAGCGGGGGAATAGAGCAGTACTTC.

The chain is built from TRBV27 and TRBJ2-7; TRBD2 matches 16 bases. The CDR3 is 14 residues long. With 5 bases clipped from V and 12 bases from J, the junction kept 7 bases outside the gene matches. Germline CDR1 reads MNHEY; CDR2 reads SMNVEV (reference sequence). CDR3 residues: CASSLGLAGGRMYF. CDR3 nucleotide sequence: TGTGCCAGCAGTCTGGGACTAGCGGGGGGGCGAATGTACTTC.

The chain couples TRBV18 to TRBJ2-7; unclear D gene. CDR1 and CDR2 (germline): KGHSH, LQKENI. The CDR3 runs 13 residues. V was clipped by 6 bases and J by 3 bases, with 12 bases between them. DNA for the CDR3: TGTGCCAGCTCCACCCGAGCGAACTACGAGCAGTACGTC. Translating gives CASSTRANYEQYV.

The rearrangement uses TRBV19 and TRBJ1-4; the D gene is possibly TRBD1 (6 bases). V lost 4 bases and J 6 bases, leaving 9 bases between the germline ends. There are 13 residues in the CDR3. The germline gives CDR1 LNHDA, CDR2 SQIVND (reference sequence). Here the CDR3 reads CASSRGQDEKLFF. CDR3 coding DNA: TGTGCCAGTAGTAGGGGGCAGGATGAAAAACTGTTTTTT.

The CDR3 is CASSEPPNADFTEAFF. Written as DNA, the CDR3 is TGTGCCAGCAGTGAACCCCCGAATGCGGACTTCACTGAAGCTTTCTTT. The V call is TRBV2, the J call TRBJ1-1; the D is unclear. The germline V and J ends were trimmed by 2 bases and 4 bases, with 17 bases remaining between them. This CDR3 has 16 amino acids. Germline assignment: CDR1 SNHLY and CDR2 FYNNEI.

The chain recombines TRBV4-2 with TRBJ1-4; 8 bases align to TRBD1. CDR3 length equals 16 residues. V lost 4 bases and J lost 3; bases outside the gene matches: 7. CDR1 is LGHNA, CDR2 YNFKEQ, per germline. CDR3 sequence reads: CASSRGQGGANEKLFF. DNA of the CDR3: TGTGCCAGCAGCCGAGGACAGGGAGGCGCTAATGAAAAACTGTTTTTT.

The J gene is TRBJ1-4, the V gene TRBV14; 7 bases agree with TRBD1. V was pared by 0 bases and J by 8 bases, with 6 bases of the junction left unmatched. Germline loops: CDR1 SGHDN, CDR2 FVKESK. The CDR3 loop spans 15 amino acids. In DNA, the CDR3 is TGTGCCAGCAGCCAAGATCGGCTCAGGGGGGAAAAACTGTTTTTT. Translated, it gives CASSQDRLRGEKLFF.

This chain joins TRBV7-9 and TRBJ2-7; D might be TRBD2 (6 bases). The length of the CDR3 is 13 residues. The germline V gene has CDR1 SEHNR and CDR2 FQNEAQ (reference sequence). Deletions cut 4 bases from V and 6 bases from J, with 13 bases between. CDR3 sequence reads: CASSSGGNSEQYF. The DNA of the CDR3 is TGTGCCAGCAGCTCCGGGGGAAACTCCGAGCAGTACTTC.